This T cell receptor beta chain was documented in a study of vaccination effects on CD4 cells after COVID-19. Study-level information: Early samples were taken at day +14, late at days +241, +227, +161. Post-vaccine draws lagged the second dose by a median of 72 days.

General study results and limits: Late after vaccination, infection- and vaccine-induced clones showed marked clonal contraction.

CDR1 and CDR2 from the germline V gene are SGHRS and YFSETQ. This CDR3 region has 15 residues. The V end was cut by 2 bases, the J end by 5 bases, with 13 bases between. With regard to this clone: The antigen is undetermined.

Scientists isolated CD4+ T cells after an approximately 10-day culture period ended. Infection with SARS-CoV-2 occurred in the person between March and December 2020, and PCR confirmed it. Participants were vaccinated with two doses of either the BNT162b2 or mRNA-1273 vaccine. This table comes from immunoSEQ multiplex PCR, and its TCRdb copy is limited to in-frame clones, with some not included. The sample holds about 44,000 clones, 76% seen once. This specimen was CD4+ T cells from PBMCs cultured without peptide, taken after COVID-19 vaccination. This chain links TRBV5-1 with TRBJ1-4; D is unclear. The clonotype originates from a human donor who had a prior SARS-CoV-2 infection. As DNA, the CDR3 is TGCGCCAGCAGCTTCATGACACCACCGAATGAAAAACTGTTTTTT. Protein product: CASSFMTPPNEKLFF.